The T cell receptor (beta chain) under discussion was sequenced for a study of ipilimumab plus nivolumab after autologous stem cell transplantation. Study-wide background: Typical patient got 5 ipilimumab doses and 7 or 8 nivolumab doses (median). Study results and limitations: TCR repertoire, Treg phenotype and gut microbiota reportedly support more study of this approach.

Profiled with immunoSEQ multiplex PCR; TCRdb holds only in-frame clones, not every one. The data contain about 40,000 clones, approximately 92% of them singletons. J lost 6 bases, V lost 8 bases, and 15 bases had no gene match. CDR1 MDHEN and CDR2 SYDVKM come from the germline V gene. There are 16 residues in the CDR3. This clone has just a few counts. Its antigen is undetermined. This rearrangement joins TRBV28 to TRBJ1-5, with 8 bases aligning to TRBD1. This sequence was found in a male donor with multiple myeloma. Source: PBMCs, taken in a trial of ipilimumab plus nivolumab as post-transplant consolidation. This CDR3 is CASRSHDRGGTQPQHF. CDR3 bases: TGTGCCAGCCGAAGCCACGACAGGGGAGGGACTCAGCCCCAGCATTTT.